This T cell receptor beta chain stems from a study of blood T cells in healthy people across ages. Broader study findings: Older age coincided with a roughly linear decline in TCR beta diversity per million T cells. The study found more naive CD4+ cells and higher diversity in long-lived than aged donors.

In germline, CDR1 is MGHRA, CDR2 YSYEKL. The CDR3 has 14 amino acids. The second PCR ran roughly 7 to 12 cycles with a sample-barcoded 5' primer and J-beta primers. The yield of each sample was at least 2.5 million CDR3-containing paired-end reads. TCRdb independently ran MiXCR on the 5' RACE reads; one entry per CDR3 protein. The profile shows hundreds of thousands of distinct CDR3 sequences, more than 45% of them singletons. Every donor gave roughly 9.6 milliliters of peripheral blood. With respect to this clonotype: Antigen specificity is unknown.

This sequence originates from a man between 60 and 70 years old in good health. Material: blood. The chain employs TRBV4-1 and TRBJ2-4; the D gene is possibly TRBD2 (6 bases). The end of the DNA is better explained by TRBJ2-7, so the J call may be wrong. CDR3 residues: CASSQPGTLYEQYF. CDR3 nucleotide sequence: TGCGCCAGCAGCCAACCTGGGACTCTCTACGAGCAGTACTTC.